The rows below give T cell receptor beta chains drawn from one sample of a study of blood T cell repertoires in COVID-19. The data were produced by immunoSEQ multiplex PCR, yet TCRdb's version contains in-frame clones alone and is incomplete. The repertoire consists of around 140,000 clones, with roughly 85% occurring once and the leading ten covering about 2.8%. The specimen sequenced was peripheral blood. These receptors were taken from a human donor with acute or convalescent COVID-19. The donor label of this sample is uncertain. The CDR3 runs from the conserved cysteine through the conserved F or W. The D gene is left open where the match is weak. Some rows mark clone size as missing; the rest say once, few, many or name a class of expanded clone.

v_call	d_call	j_call	clone_size	cdr3_nt	cdr3_aa
TRBV4-3	-	TRBJ1-2	-	TGCGCCAGCAGCCAAGACGCCCAGGGGTCAGGCTACACCTTC	CASSQDAQGSGYTF
TRBV5-1	TRBD1	TRBJ2-6	-	TGCGCCAGCAGCCCAATGGGACAGGCTGGGGCCAACGTCCTGACTTTC	CASSPMGQAGANVLTF
TRBV7-9	TRBD2	TRBJ2-3	-	TGTGCCAGCAGCTTGGGGAGCGGGGGGAGCACAGATACGCAGTATTTT	CASSLGSGGSTDTQYF
TRBV15	-	TRBJ1-1	-	TGTGCCACCAGCAGAGACGAGGGTCGTGAAGCTTTCTTT	CATSRDEGREAFF
TRBV7-8	TRBD2	TRBJ2-3	-	TGTGCCAGCAGCTCCCAGGCTAGCGGGGATGCAGATACGCAGTATTTT	CASSSQASGDADTQYF
TRBV24-1	TRBD2	TRBJ2-2	once	TGTGCCACCAGTGACACACACTTAGCGGGAGGGTTCACCGGGGAGCTGTTTTTT	CATSDTHLAGGFTGELFF
TRBV10-3	-	TRBJ1-5	-	TGTGCCATCGGCATTGGTAGCAATCAGCCCCAGCATTTT	CAIGIGSNQPQHF
TRBV4-1	TRBD2	TRBJ2-1	-	TGCGCCAGCAGCCCTTGGACTAGCGGGGGCTCCTACAATGAGCAGTTCTTC	CASSPWTSGGSYNEQFF
TRBV7-3	-	TRBJ2-3	-	TGTGCCAGCAGCCCTACAGCACGCGATACGCAGTATTTT	CASSPTARDTQYF
TRBV7-2	TRBD1	TRBJ2-7	-	TGTGCCAGCAGCTTAGTCTCGGTTTTACGGGACAGACGCTACGAGCAGTACTTC	CASSLVSVLRDRRYEQYF
TRBV6-5	TRBD2	TRBJ2-2	-	TGTGCCAGCAGTTACTCCGGGGGGGCCACCGGGGAGCTGTTTTTT	CASSYSGGATGELFF
TRBV7-6	-	TRBJ2-1	few	TGTGCCAGCAGCTCCCTGCCCCCCATAGTTGTCTCCTCCTACAATGAGCAGTTCTTC	CASSSLPPIVVSSYNEQFF
TRBV5-1	TRBD1	TRBJ1-4	once	TGCGCCAGCAGCTTTCAGGGGGGAGAAAAACTGTTTTTT	CASSFQGGEKLFF
TRBV7-2	TRBD1	TRBJ1-2	-	TGTGCCAGCACCGAGACAGGGGGTAACTATGGCTACACCTTC	CASTETGGNYGYTF
TRBV4-2	-	TRBJ2-6	-	TGTGCCAGCAGCCAGGAAAACCTAGCCACGTGGCCGGGTAACTCTGGGGCCAACGTCCTGACTTTC	CASSQENLATWPGNSGANVLTF
TRBV3-1/TRBV3-2	-	TRBJ2-5	-	TGTGCCAGCAGCCAAGAGGGGGGAGAGACCCAGTACTTC	CASSQEGGETQYF
TRBV7-9	TRBD1	TRBJ1-1	-	TGTGCCAGCACTCACTCCGGGACAGGGAACACTGAAGCTTTCTTT	CASTHSGTGNTEAFF
TRBV19	TRBD1	TRBJ2-7	-	TGTGCCAGTAGTATAGCGGGGCCTCCTCAGGACAGGGGTTTCTACGAGCAGTACTTC	CASSIAGPPQDRGFYEQYF
TRBV7-8	-	TRBJ1-3	-	TGTGCCAGCAGCTTAGCCGACAGGCCCAGCCTCACTGGAAACACCATATATTTT	CASSLADRPSLTGNTIYF
TRBV19	-	TRBJ2-2	-	TGTGCCAGTACCAGGACAGCGAACACCGGGGAGCTGTTTTTT	CASTRTANTGELFF
TRBV19	-	TRBJ2-5	-	TGTGCCTTCCGAAAGGGAGAAGAGACCCAGTACTTC	CAFRKGEETQYF
TRBV6-5	TRBD2	TRBJ2-3	-	TGTGCCAGCCGGAGCGGGGGGGCCCAGAATACGCAGTATTTT	CASRSGGAQNTQYF
TRBV27	TRBD2	TRBJ2-1	-	TGTGCCAGCAGCCTCCTAGCGGGGGGCCTCAATGAGCAGTTCTTC	CASSLLAGGLNEQFF
TRBV24-1	-	TRBJ1-2	few	TGTGCCACCAGTGACTCACAGGGAACCTATGGCTACACCTTC	CATSDSQGTYGYTF
TRBV3-1/TRBV3-2	-	TRBJ2-6	-	TGTGCCAGCAGTTTAACAGGGAATTTGGGCTCTGGGGCCAACGTCCTGACTTTC	CASSLTGNLGSGANVLTF
TRBV4-1	-	TRBJ1-1	-	TGCGCCAGCAGCCGGGTCGGGAGAACTGAAGCTTTCTTT	CASSRVGRTEAFF
TRBV4-3	-	TRBJ1-2	-	TGCGCCAGCAGCCAAGATCTTCCCAACTATGGCTACACCTTC	CASSQDLPNYGYTF
TRBV18	-	TRBJ1-5	-	TGTGCCAGCTCACCCCAGCGGGATAGCAATCAGCCCCAGCATTTT	CASSPQRDSNQPQHF
TRBV4-3	-	TRBJ2-7	-	TGCGCCAGCAGCCAAGCTTCTACGTTCTCCTACGAGCAGTACTTC	CASSQASTFSYEQYF